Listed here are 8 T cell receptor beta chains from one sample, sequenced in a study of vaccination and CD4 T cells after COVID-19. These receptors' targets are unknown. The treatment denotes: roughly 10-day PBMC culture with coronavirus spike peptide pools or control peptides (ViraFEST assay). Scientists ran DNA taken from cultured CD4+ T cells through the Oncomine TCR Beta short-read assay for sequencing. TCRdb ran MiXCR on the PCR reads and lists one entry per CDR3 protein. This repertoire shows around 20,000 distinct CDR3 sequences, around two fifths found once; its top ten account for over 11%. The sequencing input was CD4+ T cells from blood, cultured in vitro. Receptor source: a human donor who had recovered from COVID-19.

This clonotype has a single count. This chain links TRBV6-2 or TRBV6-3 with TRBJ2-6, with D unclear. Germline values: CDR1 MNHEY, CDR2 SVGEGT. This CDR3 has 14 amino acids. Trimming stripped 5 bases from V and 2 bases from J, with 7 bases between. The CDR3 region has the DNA TGTGCCAGCAGTGCACCCACTGGGGCCAACGTCCTGACTTTC. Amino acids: CASSAPTGANVLTF.

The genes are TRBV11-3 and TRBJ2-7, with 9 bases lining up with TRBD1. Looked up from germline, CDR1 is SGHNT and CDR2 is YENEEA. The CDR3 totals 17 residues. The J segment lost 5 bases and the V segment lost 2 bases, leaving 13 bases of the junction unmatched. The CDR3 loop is CASSLKIASGTGNEQYF. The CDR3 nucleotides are TGTGCCAGCAGCTTAAAAATTGCGAGCGGGACAGGGAACGAGCAGTACTTC.

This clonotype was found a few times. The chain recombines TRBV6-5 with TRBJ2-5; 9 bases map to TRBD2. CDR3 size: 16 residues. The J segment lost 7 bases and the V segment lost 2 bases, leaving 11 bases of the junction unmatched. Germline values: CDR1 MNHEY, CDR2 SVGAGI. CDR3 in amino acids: CASSYPSERGARTQYF. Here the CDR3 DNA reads TGTGCCAGCAGTTACCCAAGTGAGCGGGGGGCCCGGACCCAGTACTTC.

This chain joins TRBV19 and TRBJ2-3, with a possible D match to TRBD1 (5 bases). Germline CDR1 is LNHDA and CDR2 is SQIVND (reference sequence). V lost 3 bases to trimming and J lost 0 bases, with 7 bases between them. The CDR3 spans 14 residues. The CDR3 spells CASSMGRSTDTQYF. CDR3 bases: TGTGCCAGTAGTATGGGGCGGAGCACAGATACGCAGTATTTT.

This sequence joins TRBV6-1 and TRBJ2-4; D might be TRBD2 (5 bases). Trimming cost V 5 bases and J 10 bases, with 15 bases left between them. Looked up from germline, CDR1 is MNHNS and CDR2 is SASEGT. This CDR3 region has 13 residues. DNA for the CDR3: TGTGCCAGCAGTCCCAACAGTGGCGGGATTCAGTACTTC. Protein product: CASSPNSGGIQYF.

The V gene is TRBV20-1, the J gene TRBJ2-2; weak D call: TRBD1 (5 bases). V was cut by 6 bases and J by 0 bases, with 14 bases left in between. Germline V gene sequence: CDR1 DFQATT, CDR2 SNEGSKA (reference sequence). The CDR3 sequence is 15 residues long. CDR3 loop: CSAAPGIANTGELFF. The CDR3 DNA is TGCAGTGCCGCCCCAGGGATCGCGAACACCGGGGAGCTGTTTTTT.

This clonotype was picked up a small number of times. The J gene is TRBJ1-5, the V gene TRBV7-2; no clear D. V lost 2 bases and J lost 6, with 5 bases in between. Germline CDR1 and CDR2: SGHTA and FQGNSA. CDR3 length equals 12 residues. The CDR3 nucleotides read TGTGCCAGCAGCTTATTTCGTCAGCCCCAGCATTTT. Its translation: CASSLFRQPQHF.

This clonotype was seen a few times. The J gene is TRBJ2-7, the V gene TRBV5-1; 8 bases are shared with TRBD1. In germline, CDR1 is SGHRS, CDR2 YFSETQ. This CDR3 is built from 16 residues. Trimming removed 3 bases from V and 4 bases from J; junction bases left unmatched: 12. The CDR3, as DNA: TGCGCCAGCAGCTGGGACAGGCCCCTAAAGGGATACGAGCAGTACTTC. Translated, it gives CASSWDRPLKGYEQYF.